This TCR beta chain is drawn from a study of regulatory T cells in long-lasting Graves disease. Findings and caveats of the study: Persistent disease showed a preference for TRBV28, TRBJ1-2 and TRBJ2-5.

The germline V gene encodes CDR1 SGDLS and CDR2 YYNGEE. Trimming took off 2 bases at V and 8 bases at J, with 10 bases between the two ends. The CDR3 consists of 12 residues. Specified time point: persistent/refractory GD, antithyroid drugs over 5 years with positive TRAb. PBMC RNA was the source of the TCR library. Each patient gave roughly 9.2 milliliters of EDTA-anticoagulated peripheral blood. In building TCR beta libraries, iRepertoire HTBI primers were used together with Arm-PCR of CDR3 regions. Each CDR3 protein is one row after TCRdb ran MiXCR on the multiplex PCR reads. The sample carries about 460,000 distinct CDR3 sequences, less than 25% recorded once. With respect to this clonotype: Its specificity is not known.

V and J are TRBV9 and TRBJ1-1; no definite D call. The TCR was taken from a female donor with Graves disease. This specimen was peripheral blood mononuclear cells (PBMCs), taken when the disease was refractory, from a patient treated with antithyroid drugs. The CDR3 sequence is CASSVRPGEAFF. The CDR3, as DNA: TGTGCCAGCAGCGTTCGACCCGGGGAAGCTTTCTTT. The whole variable domain, filled in from reference TRBV9 and TRBJ1-1, reads DSGVTQTPKHLITATGQRVTLRCSPRSGDLSVYWYQQSLDQGLQFLIQYYNGEERAKGNILERFSAQQFPDLHSELNLSSLELGDSALYFCASSVRPGEAFFGQGTRLTVV.